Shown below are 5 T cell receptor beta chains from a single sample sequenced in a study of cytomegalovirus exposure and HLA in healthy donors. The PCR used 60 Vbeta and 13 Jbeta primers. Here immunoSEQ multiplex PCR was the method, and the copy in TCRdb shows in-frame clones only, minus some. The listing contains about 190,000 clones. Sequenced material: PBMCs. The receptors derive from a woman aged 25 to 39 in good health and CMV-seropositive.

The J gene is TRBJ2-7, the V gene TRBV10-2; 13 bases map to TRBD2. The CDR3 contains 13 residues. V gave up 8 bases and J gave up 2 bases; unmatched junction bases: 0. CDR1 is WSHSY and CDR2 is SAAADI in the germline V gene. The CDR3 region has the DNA TGCGCCAGCGGGACTAGCGGGACCTACGAGCAGTACTTC. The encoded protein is CASGTSGTYEQYF.

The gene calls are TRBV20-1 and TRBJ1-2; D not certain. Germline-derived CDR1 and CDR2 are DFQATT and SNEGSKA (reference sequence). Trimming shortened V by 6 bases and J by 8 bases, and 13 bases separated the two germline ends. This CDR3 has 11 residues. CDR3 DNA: TGCAGTGCCCAGGAGGAGTACGGCTACACCTTC. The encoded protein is CSAQEEYGYTF.

As DNA, the CDR3 is TGCGCCAGCAGCTTGGGGACAGGGGATCGGGAGACCCAGTACTTC. Translation: CASSLGTGDRETQYF. The rearrangement uses TRBV5-1 and TRBJ2-5; 9 bases are a match to TRBD1. CDR1 is SGHRS and CDR2 is YFSETQ in the germline V gene. Trimming cost V 0 bases and J 5 bases; bases outside gene matches: 5. The CDR3 is made up of 15 amino acids.

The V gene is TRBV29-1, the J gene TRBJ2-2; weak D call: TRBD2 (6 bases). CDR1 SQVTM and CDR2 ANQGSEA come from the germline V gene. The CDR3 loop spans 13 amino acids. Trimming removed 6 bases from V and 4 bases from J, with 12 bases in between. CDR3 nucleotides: TGCAGCGTAGAGGAGGGGACCACCGGGGAGCTGTTTTTT. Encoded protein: CSVEEGTTGELFF.

The CDR3 spells CASSFLPGQAYNEQFF. CDR3 DNA: TGTGCCAGCAGCTTTCTCCCGGGACAGGCTTACAATGAGCAGTTCTTC. This chain connects TRBV7-2 to TRBJ2-1; 8 nucleotides match TRBD1. After removal of 3 bases from V and 4 bases from J, the junction contained 8 bases not matched to a gene. The CDR3 has 16 amino acids. Germline V gene lookup returns CDR1 SGHTA and CDR2 FQGNSA.